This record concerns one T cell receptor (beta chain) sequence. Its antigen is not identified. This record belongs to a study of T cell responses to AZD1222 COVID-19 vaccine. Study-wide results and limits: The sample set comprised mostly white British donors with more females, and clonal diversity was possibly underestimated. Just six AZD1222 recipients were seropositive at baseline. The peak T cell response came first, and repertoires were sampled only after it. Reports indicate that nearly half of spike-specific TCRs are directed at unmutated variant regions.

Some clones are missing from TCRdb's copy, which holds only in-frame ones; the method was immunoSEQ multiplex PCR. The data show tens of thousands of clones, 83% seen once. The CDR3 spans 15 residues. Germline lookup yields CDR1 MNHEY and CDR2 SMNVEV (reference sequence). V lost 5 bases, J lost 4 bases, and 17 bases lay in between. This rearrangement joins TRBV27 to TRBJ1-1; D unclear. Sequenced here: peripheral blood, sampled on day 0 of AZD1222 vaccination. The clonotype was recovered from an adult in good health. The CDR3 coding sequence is TGTGCCAGCAGTCCCCCACCGGTGGGAGGCACTGAAGCTTTCTTT. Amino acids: CASSPPPVGGTEAFF.